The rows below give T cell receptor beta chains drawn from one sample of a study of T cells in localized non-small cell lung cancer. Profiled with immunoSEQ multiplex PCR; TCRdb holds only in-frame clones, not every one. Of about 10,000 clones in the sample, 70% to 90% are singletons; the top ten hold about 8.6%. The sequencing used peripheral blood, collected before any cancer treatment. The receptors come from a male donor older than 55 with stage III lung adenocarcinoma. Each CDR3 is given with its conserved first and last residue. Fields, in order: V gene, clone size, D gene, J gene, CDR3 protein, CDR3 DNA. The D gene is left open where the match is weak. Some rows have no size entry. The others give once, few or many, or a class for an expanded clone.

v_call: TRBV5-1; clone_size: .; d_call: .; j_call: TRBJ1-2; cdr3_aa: CASSLKVDYGYTF; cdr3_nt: TGCGCCAGCAGCTTGAAAGTAGACTATGGCTACACCTTC
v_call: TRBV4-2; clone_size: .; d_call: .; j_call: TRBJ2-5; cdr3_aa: CASSLTGREETQYF; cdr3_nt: TGTGCCAGCAGCCTGACAGGCCGGGAGGAGACCCAGTACTTC
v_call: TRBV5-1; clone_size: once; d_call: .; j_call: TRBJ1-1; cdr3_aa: CASSPRPFTVMNTEAFF; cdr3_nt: TGCGCCAGCAGCCCCCGCCCTTTCACCGTAATGAACACTGAAGCTTTCTTT
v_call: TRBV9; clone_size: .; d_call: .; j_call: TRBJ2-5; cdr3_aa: CASSLTTQETQYF; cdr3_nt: TGTGCCAGCAGCCTTACAACCCAAGAGACCCAGTACTTC
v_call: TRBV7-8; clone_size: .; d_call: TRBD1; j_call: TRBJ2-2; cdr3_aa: CASSQDRVTGELFF; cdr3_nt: TGTGCCAGCAGCCAGGACAGGGTGACGGGGGAGCTGTTTTTT
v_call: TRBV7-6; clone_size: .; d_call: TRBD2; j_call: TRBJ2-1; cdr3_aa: CASSLVNSGSVESSYNEQFF; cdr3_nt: TGTGCCAGCAGCTTAGTTAATAGCGGGAGCGTTGAGAGCTCCTACAATGAGCAGTTCTTC
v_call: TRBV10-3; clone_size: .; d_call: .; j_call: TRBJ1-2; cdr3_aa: CAIHRDDYGYTF; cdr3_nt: TGTGCCATCCACCGGGACGACTATGGCTACACCTTC
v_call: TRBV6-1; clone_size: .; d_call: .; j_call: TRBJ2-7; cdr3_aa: CASIRQNSYEQYF; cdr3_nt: TGTGCCAGCATAAGGCAGAACAGCTACGAGCAGTACTTC
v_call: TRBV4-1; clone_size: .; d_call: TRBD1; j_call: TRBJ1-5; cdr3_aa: CASSQVATGANSNQPQHF; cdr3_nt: TGCGCCAGCAGCCAAGTGGCGACAGGGGCTAATAGCAATCAGCCCCAGCATTTT
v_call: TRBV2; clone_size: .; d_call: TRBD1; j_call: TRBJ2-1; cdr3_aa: CASSESRDSILYNEQFF; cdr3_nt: TGTGCCAGCAGTGAATCGAGGGACAGTATACTCTACAATGAGCAGTTCTTC
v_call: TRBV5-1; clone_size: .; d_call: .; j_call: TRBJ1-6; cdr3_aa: CASSLVSRAGNEGSPLHF; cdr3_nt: TGCGCCAGCAGCTTGGTTTCCAGGGCAGGGAATGAGGGTTCACCCCTCCACTTT
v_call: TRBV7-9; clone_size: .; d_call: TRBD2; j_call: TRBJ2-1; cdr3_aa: CASSFLADSSYNEQFF; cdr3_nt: TGTGCCAGCAGTTTTCTAGCGGATTCCTCCTACAATGAGCAGTTCTTC
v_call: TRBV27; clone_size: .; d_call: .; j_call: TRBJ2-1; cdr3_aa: CASKRLGTIGHYNEQFF; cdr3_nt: TGTGCCAGCAAAAGATTAGGGACGATCGGCCACTACAATGAGCAGTTCTTC